These 27 T cell receptor beta chains were sequenced from one sample in a study of OX40 agonist ivuxolimab in advanced cancers. Method: immunoSEQ multiplex PCR; TCRdb's copy keeps in-frame clones and lacks some. Of more than 45,000 clones in the sample, 60% to 80% were seen once. The sequenced sample was CD4+ or CD8+ T cells sorted from blood, obtained in a trial of the OX40 agonist ivuxolimab. The receptors derive from an adult with an advanced solid tumor such as melanoma, head and neck, liver or kidney cancer.

This chain connects TRBV11-3 to TRBJ2-1, with 9 bases identical to TRBD1. Germline values: CDR1 SGHNT, CDR2 YENEEA. V shed 5 bases, J shed 6 bases, and the junction held 8 bases outside the gene matches. The CDR3 spans 15 residues. The CDR3 DNA follows: TGTGCCAGCAGCACCGGGACAGGGCCCGGCAATGAGCAGTTCTTC. Residues: CASSTGTGPGNEQFF.

The chain employs TRBV5-8 and TRBJ2-7, with D tentatively TRBD1 (6 bases). This CDR3 is 16 amino acids long. The V and J ends lost 0 bases and 5 bases respectively, with 18 bases between them. Germline CDR1 SGHTS, CDR2 YDEGEE. CDR3 loop: CASSLARGWGPNEQYF. The DNA for the CDR3 is TGTGCCAGCAGCTTGGCTAGGGGGTGGGGGCCCAACGAGCAGTACTTC.

This clone showed up just once. The chain combines TRBV18 with TRBJ1-2; D remains ambiguous. The CDR3 contains 15 residues. Germline lookup yields CDR1 KGHSH and CDR2 LQKENI. Trimming took off 3 bases at V and 4 bases at J, with 15 bases between the two ends. The chain's CDR3 is CASSPVVGGIYGYTF. CDR3 nucleotide sequence: TGTGCCAGCTCACCGGTCGTGGGAGGGATCTATGGCTACACCTTC.

This chain joins TRBV5-6 and TRBJ2-1, with D perhaps given as TRBD1 or TRBD2 (5 bases each). CDR1 is SGHDT, CDR2 YYEEEE, per germline. Trimming took 2 bases from V and 2 from J, leaving 11 bases between them. The CDR3 is 15 amino acids. CDR3 protein: CASSFTGRPYNEQFF. The DNA for the CDR3 is TGTGCCAGCAGCTTCACGGGGCGGCCCTACAATGAGCAGTTCTTC.

Written as DNA, the CDR3 is TGTGCCAGCAGCTTCTACAGAGAAGCTTTCTTT. It specifies CASSFYREAFF. The rearrangement links TRBV11-2 to TRBJ1-1; D remains ambiguous. The V and J ends lost 3 bases and 8 bases respectively, with 7 bases between them. The CDR3 totals 11 residues. Looked up from germline, CDR1 is SGHAT and CDR2 is FQNNGV.

The V and J genes are TRBV6-6 and TRBJ1-6; D unclear. V was trimmed by 5 bases and J by 5 bases, leaving 16 bases between them. The CDR3 spans 16 residues. Germline-derived CDR1 and CDR2 are MNHNY and SVGAGI (reference sequence). CDR3 in amino acids: CASSLTRAKDNSPLHF. The CDR3 bases are TGTGCCAGCAGTCTAACGAGGGCGAAGGATAATTCACCCCTCCACTTT.

J is TRBJ2-5 and V is TRBV18; 12 bases map to TRBD1. In germline, CDR1 is KGHSH, CDR2 LQKENI. This CDR3 comprises 14 residues. V was pared by 4 bases and J by 5 bases, with 2 bases of the junction left unmatched. Written as DNA, the CDR3 is TGTGCCAGCTCACGGGACAGGGGGCGCGAGACCCAGTACTTC. It translates to CASSRDRGRETQYF.

V and J are TRBV2 and TRBJ2-7; TRBD2 matches 8 bases. After removal of 3 bases from V and 3 bases from J, the junction contained 7 bases not matched to a gene. The CDR3 loop spans 15 amino acids. CDR1 and CDR2 from the germline V gene are SNHLY and FYNNEI. CDR3 sequence reads: CASSDVGTSSYEQYF. CDR3 coding DNA: TGTGCCAGCAGTGACGTCGGGACTAGTAGCTACGAGCAGTACTTC.

This clone was counted between two and nine times. As DNA, the CDR3 is TGTGCCAGCAGCTTTGAGGGGAACACTGAAGCTTTCTTT. As protein: CASSFEGNTEAFF. This chain joins TRBV7-2 and TRBJ1-1; D is unclear. This CDR3 is 13 amino acids long. V lost 3 bases, J lost 1 base, and 6 bases lay in between. Germline CDR1 reads SGHTA; CDR2 reads FQGNSA.

This clone has just one count. V usage is TRBV11-2 and J usage is TRBJ2-7, with D tentatively TRBD1 (6 bases). This CDR3 has 13 amino acids. V gave up 4 bases and J gave up 4 bases, with 11 bases separating them. Germline V gene data show CDR1 as SGHAT and CDR2 as FQNNGV. The DNA of the CDR3 is TGTGCCAGCAGCTCCCACAGGGCTTACGAGCAGTACTTC. This encodes CASSSHRAYEQYF.

By its share, this clone is medium-sized. V and J are TRBV10-2 and TRBJ2-5; maybe TRBD2 (6 bases). V lost 6 bases and J 1 base, leaving 9 bases between the germline ends. Germline lookup yields CDR1 WSHSY and CDR2 SAAADI. The CDR3 is 13 amino acids. The CDR3 coding sequence is TGCGCCAGCAGAGTTAGCGGCCAAGAGACCCAGTACTTC. Encoded protein: CASRVSGQETQYF.

Judged by abundance, this clone is medium-sized. The chain couples TRBV4-1 to TRBJ2-7; 8 bases align to TRBD2. This CDR3 is 17 amino acids long. V dropped 1 base and J dropped 2; count of bases not matched to a gene: 10. Germline V lookup: CDR1 MGHRA, CDR2 YSYEKL. CDR3 residues: CASSQAVERGIPYEQYF. In nucleotides, the CDR3 is TGCGCCAGCAGCCAAGCTGTAGAGCGGGGGATTCCCTACGAGCAGTACTTC.

The CDR3 sequence: CASSPWGQSTEAFF. The CDR3 DNA is TGTGCCAGCAGCCCATGGGGCCAGTCCACTGAAGCTTTCTTT. This chain uses TRBV11-3 with TRBJ1-1; D may be TRBD1 (5 bases). Germline lookup yields CDR1 SGHNT and CDR2 YENEEA. CDR3 length: 14 residues. Trimming pared 5 bases from V and 4 bases from J, leaving 14 bases between.

This clone has more than one count but fewer than ten. This chain connects TRBV18 to TRBJ1-5; TRBD1 aligns across 7 bases. The CDR3 covers 13 residues. Germline V CDR1 and CDR2: KGHSH, LQKENI. V dropped 3 bases and J dropped 7; count of bases not matched to a gene: 3. CDR3 sequence reads: CASSPTGDQPQHF. CDR3 nucleotides: TGTGCCAGCTCACCTACAGGGGACCAGCCCCAGCATTTT. The full variable domain, rest sourced from reference TRBV18 and TRBJ1-5, is NAGVMQNPRHLVRRRGQEARLRCSPMKGHSHVYWYRQLPEEGLKFMVYLQKENIIDESGMPKERFSAEFPKEGPSILRIQQVVRGDSAAYFCASSPTGDQPQHFGDGTRLSIL.

The chain links TRBV11-1 to TRBJ2-7, with 7 bases that match TRBD1. V was pared by 6 bases and J by 1 base, with 6 bases of the junction left unmatched. The CDR3 is 14 residues long. Germline values: CDR1 SGHAT, CDR2 FQDESV (reference sequence). CDR3 bases: TGTGCCAGCAGTTGGGACAGAGTATCCTACGAGCAGTACTTC. Protein product: CASSWDRVSYEQYF.

The chain carries TRBV6-4 and TRBJ2-5; 8 bases are a match to TRBD2. Germline CDR1 MRHNA, CDR2 SNTAGT. This CDR3 spans 15 amino acids. V lost 3 bases and J lost 4; bases outside the gene matches: 7. The CDR3 nucleotides are TGTGCCAGCAGTGAGCAGGGACTAGTTGGAGAGACCCAGTACTTC. Its translation: CASSEQGLVGETQYF.

V and J are TRBV2 and TRBJ2-7; 9 nucleotides match TRBD1. The CDR3 is 13 residues long. With 4 bases clipped from V and 6 bases from J, the junction kept 4 bases outside the gene matches. Germline assignment: CDR1 SNHLY and CDR2 FYNNEI. The CDR3 DNA sequence: TGTGCCAGCAGTGCCGGGACAGGGCGCGAGCAGTACTTC. It specifies CASSAGTGREQYF.

This clone turned up a few times. V gene TRBV18 combines with J gene TRBJ1-3; TRBD1 agrees at 7 bases. This CDR3 contains 16 residues. The V and J ends lost 6 bases and 0 bases, in that order; junction bases with no gene match: 8. Germline V gene sequence: CDR1 KGHSH, CDR2 LQKENI. CDR3 nucleotide sequence: TGTGCCAGCTCTTCACGACAGGGAGGCTCTGGAAACACCATATATTTT. Its protein product is CASSSRQGGSGNTIYF.

In the case of this clone: At one end the junction does not follow the germline gene, possibly because of a read error. The chain links TRBV5-1 to TRBJ2-1; no clear D gene. The CDR3 length is 14 residues. Germline V gene lookup returns CDR1 SGHRS and CDR2 YFSETQ. For the CDR3, the DNA is TGTGCCAGCAGCTTGATGAGCTCCTACAATGAGCAGTTCTTC. Its translation is CASSLMSSYNEQFF. Based on the CDR3 plus reference TRBV5-1 and TRBJ2-1, the full variable domain is KAGVTQTPRYLIKTRGQQVTLSCSPISGHRSVSWYQQTPGQGLQFLFEYFSETQRNKGNFPGRFSGRQFSNSRSEMNVSTLELGDSALYLCASSLMSSYNEQFFGPGTRLTVL.

This rearrangement joins TRBV28 to TRBJ2-5; 10 nucleotides agree with TRBD1. V shed 9 bases and J 5 bases; nucleotides not matched to a gene: 9. The CDR3 has 14 amino acids. In germline, CDR1 is MDHEN, CDR2 SYDVKM. This CDR3 reads CASTDRGLWETQYF. DNA of the CDR3: TGTGCCAGTACTGACAGGGGGCTATGGGAGACCCAGTACTTC.

The chain employs TRBV6-1 and TRBJ1-1, with D possibly TRBD1 on 5 matching bases. The CDR3 spans 16 residues. Looked up from germline, CDR1 is MNHNS and CDR2 is SASEGT. Trimming stripped 3 bases from V and 3 bases from J, with 17 bases between. CDR3 residues: CASSDGWGRADTEAFF. CDR3 sequence (DNA): TGTGCCAGCAGTGATGGTTGGGGCCGGGCGGACACTGAAGCTTTCTTT.

J is TRBJ2-4 and V is TRBV28; 11 bases fit TRBD2. Germline V gives CDR1 MDHEN, CDR2 SYDVKM. J lost 9 bases, V lost 7 bases, and 8 bases had no gene match. CDR3 length: 14 residues. In DNA form, the CDR3 reads TGTGCCAGCACCAAATCAGGGACTAGCGGCATTCAGTACTTC. It codes for CASTKSGTSGIQYF.

This clone was counted once. The chain recombines TRBV7-9 with TRBJ2-3; D not certain. V was pared by 3 bases and J by 1 base, with 5 bases between. The V gene's germline CDR1 is SEHNR and CDR2 FQNEAQ (reference sequence). This CDR3 comprises 13 residues. This CDR3 is CASSFYGTDTQYF. CDR3 in DNA: TGTGCCAGCAGCTTTTACGGCACAGATACGCAGTATTTT.

This chain uses TRBV5-4 with TRBJ2-7; the D gene is possibly TRBD1 (5 bases). With 6 bases removed from V and 3 bases from J, the gap between germline ends came to 19 bases. Looked up from germline, CDR1 is SGHNT and CDR2 is YYREEE (reference sequence). The CDR3 spans 15 residues. This CDR3 reads CASTGSPGHVYEQYF. The CDR3 bases are TGTGCCAGCACCGGGTCCCCCGGACACGTCTACGAGCAGTACTTC.

This rearrangement joins TRBV19 to TRBJ2-2, with TRBD2 matching over 16 bases. Germline trimming cut 4 bases from V and 3 bases from J; bases unmatched to any gene: 8. The CDR3 has 19 amino acids. Per the germline V gene, CDR1 is LNHDA and CDR2 is SQIVND (reference sequence). CDR3 DNA: TGTGCCAGTAGTAGCCTACCGGGACTAGCGGGAGGGTACACCGGGGAGCTGTTTTTT. Translated: CASSSLPGLAGGYTGELFF.

The chain joins TRBV5-1 to TRBJ1-2, with 7 bases lining up with TRBD1. V shed 6 bases and J 3 bases; nucleotides not matched to a gene: 8. CDR1 is SGHRS, CDR2 YFSETQ, per germline. This CDR3 has 14 amino acids. The CDR3 coding sequence is TGCGCCAGCATGAGAATAACAGGGGACTATGGCTACACCTTC. Protein sequence: CASMRITGDYGYTF. Variable domain in full (rest from reference TRBV5-1 and TRBJ1-2): KAGVTQTPRYLIKTRGQQVTLSCSPISGHRSVSWYQQTPGQGLQFLFEYFSETQRNKGNFPGRFSGRQFSNSRSEMNVSTLELGDSALYLCASMRITGDYGYTFGSGTRLTVV.

Only a few counts were recorded for this clone. The V call is TRBV18, the J call TRBJ2-5, with a possible D match to TRBD1 (5 bases). V shed 4 bases and J shed 4 bases, with 16 bases lying between them. The V gene's germline CDR1 is KGHSH and CDR2 LQKENI. This CDR3 spans 15 amino acids. In DNA form, the CDR3 reads TGTGCCAGCTCACGTTACCCAGGGCCTGGAGAGACCCAGTACTTC. Protein sequence: CASSRYPGPGETQYF.